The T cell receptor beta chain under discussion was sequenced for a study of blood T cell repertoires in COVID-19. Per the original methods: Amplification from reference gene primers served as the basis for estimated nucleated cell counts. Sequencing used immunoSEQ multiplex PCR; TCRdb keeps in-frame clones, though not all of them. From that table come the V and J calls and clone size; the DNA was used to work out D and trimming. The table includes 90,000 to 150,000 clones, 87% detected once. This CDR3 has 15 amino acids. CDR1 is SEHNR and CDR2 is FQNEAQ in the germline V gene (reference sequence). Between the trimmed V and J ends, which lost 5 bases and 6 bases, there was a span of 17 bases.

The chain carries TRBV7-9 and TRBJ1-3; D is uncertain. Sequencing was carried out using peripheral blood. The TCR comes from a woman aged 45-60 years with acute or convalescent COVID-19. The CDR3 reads CASSVAGRRENTIYF. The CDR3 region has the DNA TGTGCCAGCAGCGTTGCTGGGCGGAGGGAAAACACCATATATTTT.